Given below is one TCR beta chain in context. From its re-call of the 5' RACE reads, TCRdb lists each CDR3 protein once, without DNA. The data include 550,000 to 600,000 distinct CDR3 sequences; the top ten clones carry approximately 3.6%. The sample comes from a study of T cells expressing NK-cell markers. Germline-derived CDR1 and CDR2 are MNHEY and SVGEGT. This CDR3 is built from 12 residues. This clonotype originated in a man younger than 35 in good health. The chain carries TRBV6-2 or TRBV6-3 and TRBJ1-5. Sequencing was done on a sample of blood T cells: a sorted CD56 or NKG2C T cell subset, CD4+ or CD8+ T cells, or bulk PBMC T cells (not recorded which). The CDR3 region is CASQASNQPQHF.